This passage covers 25 T cell receptor beta chains from one sample sequenced in a study of blood T cell repertoires in COVID-19. Method: immunoSEQ multiplex PCR; TCRdb's copy keeps in-frame clones and lacks some. The sample holds about 170,000 clones, 70% to 90% seen once. The source material was peripheral blood. The origin of the receptors is a man between 35 and 55 years old who had recovered from COVID-19.

This clone was seen only a few times. V is TRBV19 and J is TRBJ1-1; no firm D call. Trimming removed 0 bases at V and 5 bases at J, with 7 bases between. The CDR3 length is 13 residues. Germline V gene sequence: CDR1 LNHDA, CDR2 SQIVND (reference sequence). CDR3 DNA: TGTGCCAGTAGTATAGAAGGAGTAACTGAAGCTTTCTTT. It is translated as CASSIEGVTEAFF. The full variable domain, its missing parts supplied by reference TRBV19 and TRBJ1-1, is DGGITQSPKYLFRKEGQNVTLSCEQNLNHDAMYWYRQDPGQGLRLIYYSQIVNDFQKGDIAEGYSVSREKKESFPLTVTSAQKNPTAFYLCASSIEGVTEAFFGQGTRLTVV.

The V call is TRBV27, the J call TRBJ2-2; 7 nucleotides match TRBD1. The CDR3 covers 18 residues. Germline lookup yields CDR1 MNHEY and CDR2 SMNVEV (reference sequence). With 6 bases clipped from V and 0 bases from J, the junction kept 13 bases outside the gene matches. This CDR3 reads CASSIGQARLSNTGELFF. The DNA of the CDR3 is TGTGCCAGCAGCATTGGACAGGCCCGTCTTTCGAACACCGGGGAGCTGTTTTTT.

As DNA, the CDR3 is TGTGCCAGCAGGGACCGTGCACAGGGATGGACTGAAGCTTTCTTT. It translates to CASRDRAQGWTEAFF. The V call is TRBV6-5, the J call TRBJ1-1; weak D call: TRBD1 (6 bases). The CDR3 is 15 amino acids. In germline, CDR1 is MNHEY, CDR2 SVGAGI. Deletions cut 6 bases from V and 5 bases from J, with 19 bases between.

This chain connects TRBV10-1 to TRBJ2-7; TRBD1 might be the D (5 bases). Trimming removed 10 bases at V and 3 bases at J, with 19 bases between. Germline CDR1 is WNHNN and CDR2 is SYGVQD (reference sequence). The CDR3 spans 14 residues. CDR3 loop: CATLGQGLFYEQYF. CDR3 DNA sequence: TGCGCCACTTTGGGGCAGGGCCTCTTCTACGAGCAGTACTTC.

The rearrangement links TRBV5-1 to TRBJ2-5; TRBD2 agrees at 8 bases. There are 15 residues in the CDR3. The V gene's germline CDR1 is SGHRS and CDR2 YFSETQ. Trimming cost V 6 bases and J 5 bases; bases outside gene matches: 12. DNA of the CDR3: TGCGCCAGCAAGGGCGGGAGGTCGACTAGTGAGACCCAGTACTTC. Its translation is CASKGGRSTSETQYF.

The gene calls are TRBV29-1 and TRBJ2-5, with 8 bases aligning to TRBD2. The germline gives CDR1 SQVTM, CDR2 ANQGSEA. The CDR3 spans 12 residues. V lost 7 bases, J lost 2 bases, and 3 bases stayed unmatched. The DNA of the CDR3 is TGCAGCGGGAAGCGGGGGCAAGAGACCCAGTACTTC. It is translated as CSGKRGQETQYF. The full variable domain, rest sourced from reference TRBV29-1 and TRBJ2-5, is SAVISQKPSRDICQRGTSLTIQCQVDSQVTMMFWYRQQPGQSLTLIATANQGSEATYESGFVIDKFPISRPNLTFSTLTVSNMSPEDSSIYLCSGKRGQETQYFGPGTRLLVL.

The chain joins TRBV5-1 to TRBJ2-3, with 10 bases aligning to TRBD2. Unmatched junction bases numbered 6, after V lost 3 bases and J lost 2 bases. CDR3 length equals 16 residues. Germline CDR1 SGHRS, CDR2 YFSETQ. The CDR3 protein is CASSSYSGRYTDTQYF. DNA for the CDR3: TGCGCCAGCAGCTCTTATAGCGGGAGGTACACAGATACGCAGTATTTT.

V gene TRBV5-5 combines with J gene TRBJ1-5; D may be TRBD1 (6 bases). V lost 4 bases to trimming and J lost 2 bases, with 22 bases between them. This CDR3 region has 18 residues. Germline CDR1 reads SGHKS; CDR2 reads YYEKEE (reference sequence). The CDR3 nucleotides are TGTGCCAGCAGCCCGATATCTACTGCAGACAGGCGCAATCAGCCCCAGCATTTT. Translation: CASSPISTADRRNQPQHF.

V is TRBV28 and J is TRBJ1-2; no reliable D call. The CDR3 loop spans 14 amino acids. Trimming pared 6 bases from V and 4 bases from J, leaving 15 bases between. The germline gives CDR1 MDHEN, CDR2 SYDVKM. For the CDR3, the DNA is TGTGCCAGCAGCACAGTTGGATGGTCCTATGGCTACACCTTC. Encoded protein: CASSTVGWSYGYTF.

The chain carries TRBV3-1 (or the pseudogene TRBV3-2) and TRBJ1-4; TRBD1 aligns across 7 bases. Germline CDR1 LGHDT, CDR2 YNNKEL (reference sequence). CDR3 length: 15 amino acids. V gave up 0 bases and J gave up 6 bases; unmatched junction bases: 4. CDR3 sequence (DNA): TGTGCCAGCAGCCAAGATCAGGGGGGCGATGAAAAACTGTTTTTT. Its translation: CASSQDQGGDEKLFF.

The rearrangement links TRBV6-2 or TRBV6-3 to TRBJ2-7; 11 positions agree with TRBD1. The CDR3 is 15 residues long. Trimming took 2 bases from V and 3 from J; bases not matched to a gene: 3. From germline, CDR1 is MNHEY and CDR2 SVGEGT. CDR3 sequence reads: CASSYTGTGGYEQYF. CDR3 bases: TGTGCCAGCAGTTACACCGGGACAGGGGGCTACGAGCAGTACTTC.

The chain combines TRBV28 with TRBJ2-7; 14 bases are a match to TRBD2. The V and J ends lost 5 bases and 5 bases, in that order; junction bases with no gene match: 5. Looked up from germline, CDR1 is MDHEN and CDR2 is SYDVKM. The CDR3 is made up of 15 amino acids. The CDR3 sequence: CASSIGTSGSDEQYF. CDR3 DNA: TGTGCCAGCAGTATCGGGACTAGCGGGAGCGACGAGCAGTACTTC.

To note about this clone: Other DNA variants within this sample encode the same CDR3. The chain carries TRBV11-3 and TRBJ2-7, with a tentative D call TRBD2 (5 bases). V was clipped by 0 bases and J by 2 bases, with 5 bases between them. CDR1 is SGHNT, CDR2 YENEEA, per germline. The CDR3 spans 13 residues. CDR3 region: CASSLEGAYEQYF. CDR3 nucleotide sequence: TGTGCCAGCAGCTTAGAGGGAGCCTACGAGCAGTACTTC.

This clone was seen just once. This chain links TRBV11-3 with TRBJ2-5; 9 bases are shared with TRBD1. After removal of 1 base from V and 7 bases from J, the junction contained 7 bases not matched to a gene. Germline V gene lookup returns CDR1 SGHNT and CDR2 YENEEA. This CDR3 has 15 residues. The CDR3 coding sequence is TGTGCCAGCAGCTTAGGGAGAGGACAGGGGACGACCCAGTACTTC. This codes for CASSLGRGQGTTQYF. The complete variable domain, with remaining parts taken from reference TRBV11-3 and TRBJ2-5, reads EAGVVQSPRYKIIEKKQPVAFWCNPISGHNTLYWYLQNLGQGPELLIRYENEEAVDDSQLPKDRFSAERLKGVDSTLKIQPAELGDSAVYLCASSLGRGQGTTQYFGPGTRLLVL.

This chain connects TRBV4-1 to TRBJ2-1; 10 bases fit TRBD2. CDR1 and CDR2 from the germline V gene are MGHRA and YSYEKL. V trimming: 0 bases; J trimming: 12 bases; junction bases outside the gene matches: 5. The CDR3 is 14 amino acids. DNA of the CDR3: TGCGCCAGCAGCCAAGATCGACTAGCGGGCGGGCAGTTCTTC. It specifies CASSQDRLAGGQFF.

The chain carries TRBV21-1 and TRBJ1-6; TRBD1, the table's D call, lacks a check against the DNA. TRBV21-1 is termed a pseudogene. This CDR3 spans 18 amino acids. The CDR3 is CASSKGGNRGNYNSPLHF. CDR3 bases: TGTGCCAGCAGCAAAGGGGGCAACAGGGGGAACTATAATTCACCCCTCCACTTT.

This chain connects TRBV18 to TRBJ2-7; 10 positions match TRBD1. The CDR3 is made up of 16 amino acids. V lost 4 bases, J lost 3 bases, and 9 bases stayed unmatched. Germline lookup yields CDR1 KGHSH and CDR2 LQKENI. The CDR3 region is CASSRYGQGEYYEQYF. CDR3 bases: TGTGCCAGCTCACGTTACGGACAGGGGGAATACTACGAGCAGTACTTC.

The chain recombines TRBV5-4 with TRBJ1-4; 7 bases are a match to TRBD1. Trimming took 4 bases from V and 5 from J; bases not matched to a gene: 5. The germline gives CDR1 SGHNT, CDR2 YYREEE (reference sequence). The CDR3 is made up of 14 amino acids. For the CDR3, the DNA is TGTGCCAGCAGCCGGGACAGCCAAAATGAAAAACTGTTTTTT. Translated, it gives CASSRDSQNEKLFF.

This clone was detected only a few times. The chain is built from TRBV6-5 and TRBJ1-1; the match to TRBD1 covers 7 bases. The V gene end was trimmed by 6 bases and the J gene end by 5 bases; junction bases not matched to a gene: 3. The CDR3 contains 12 residues. The germline CDR1 and CDR2 sequences are MNHEY and SVGAGI. The CDR3 DNA follows: TGTGCCAGCAGGCGGGGACAGACTGAAGCTTTCTTT. Amino acids: CASRRGQTEAFF.

This clone was observed once. The chain uses TRBV19 and TRBJ2-7; 9 positions agree with TRBD2. From germline, CDR1 is LNHDA and CDR2 SQIVND (reference sequence). After removal of 4 bases from V and 1 base from J, the junction contained 2 bases not matched to a gene. CDR3 length: 14 amino acids. Here the CDR3 reads CASSTSGASYEQYF. CDR3 DNA sequence: TGTGCCAGTAGTACTAGCGGGGCGTCCTACGAGCAGTACTTC.

The rearrangement joins TRBV11-2 to TRBJ2-2; possibly TRBD1 for D (5 bases). Per the germline V gene, CDR1 is SGHAT and CDR2 is FQNNGV. There are 12 residues in the CDR3. V was pared by 8 bases and J by 5 bases, with 9 bases between. CDR3 protein: CASRAGTGELFF. CDR3 bases: TGTGCCAGCCGGGCAGGGACCGGGGAGCTGTTTTTT.

The chain is built from TRBV9 and TRBJ2-2; D might be TRBD1 (6 bases). Trimming shortened V by 0 bases and J by 7 bases, and 16 bases separated the two germline ends. Per germline, CDR1 SGDLS and CDR2 YYNGEE. CDR3 length: 16 amino acids. This CDR3 reads CASSVGGQGKFGELFF. CDR3 DNA: TGTGCCAGCAGCGTAGGAGGCCAGGGGAAGTTCGGGGAGCTGTTTTTT.

The rearrangement uses TRBV7-9 and TRBJ1-4; TRBD1 might be the D (5 bases). The CDR3 loop spans 15 amino acids. Germline V lookup: CDR1 SEHNR, CDR2 FQNEAQ (reference sequence). Trimming removed 1 base from V and 6 bases from J, with 12 bases in between. CDR3 coding DNA: TGTGCCAGCAGCTTAGTCGGGGGGAGTGATGAAAAACTGTTTTTT. Translated, it gives CASSLVGGSDEKLFF.

The chain combines TRBV7-9 with TRBJ1-2, with D perhaps matching TRBD1 (6 bases). Germline CDR1 reads SEHNR; CDR2 reads FQNEAQ (reference sequence). The ends were cut back, 5 bases at V and 5 bases at J, with 12 bases in the middle. The CDR3 is 13 residues long. The CDR3 protein is CASSVDRKYGYTF. CDR3 in DNA: TGTGCCAGCAGCGTGGACAGAAAATATGGCTACACCTTC. The full variable domain, rest sourced from reference TRBV7-9 and TRBJ1-2, is DTGVSQNPRHKITKRGQNVTFRCDPISEHNRLYWYRQTLGQGPEFLTYFQNEAQLEKSRLLSDRFSAERPKGSFSTLEIQRTEQGDSAMYLCASSVDRKYGYTFGSGTRLTVV.

The CDR3 loop reads CASGTGGIQFF. In nucleotides, the CDR3 is TGTGCCAGTGGGACAGGGGGGATTCAATTCTTC. The V and J genes are TRBV30 and TRBJ2-1; 11 bases match TRBD1. J was trimmed by 16 bases and V by 8 bases; bases with no gene match: 10. CDR3 length: 11 amino acids. Germline-derived CDR1 and CDR2 are GTSNPN and SVGIG (reference sequence). Based on the CDR3 plus reference TRBV30 and TRBJ2-1, the full variable domain is SQTIHQWPATLVQPVGSPLSLECTVEGTSNPNLYWYRQAAGRGLQLLFYSVGIGQISSEVPQNLSASRPQDRQFILSSKKLLLSDSGFYLCASGTGGIQFFGPGTRLTVL.